This T cell receptor beta chain was found in a study of OX40 agonist ivuxolimab in advanced cancers. Study summary: Every patient in dose escalation had hepatocellular carcinoma, melanoma, renal cell or head and neck cancer.

Repertoires were generated with immunoSEQ multiplex PCR, while TCRdb's copy carries only in-frame clones and drops some. The data show tens of thousands of clones, with roughly 88% seen just once and 20% to 30% held by the top ten. Trimming at V came to 2 bases and at J to 0 bases, leaving 3 bases not matched to a gene. CDR3 size: 16 residues. Looked up from germline, CDR1 is MNHNY and CDR2 is SVGAGI (reference sequence). The source is an adult with an advanced solid tumor such as melanoma, head and neck, liver or kidney cancer. The specimen was CD4+ or CD8+ T cells sorted from blood, collected in a trial of the OX40 agonist ivuxolimab. This rearrangement joins TRBV6-6 to TRBJ2-1; 8 nucleotides agree with TRBD2. This chain's CDR3 is CASSYERGSSYNEQFF. Here the CDR3 DNA reads TGTGCCAGCAGTTACGAGCGGGGGAGCTCCTACAATGAGCAGTTCTTC.